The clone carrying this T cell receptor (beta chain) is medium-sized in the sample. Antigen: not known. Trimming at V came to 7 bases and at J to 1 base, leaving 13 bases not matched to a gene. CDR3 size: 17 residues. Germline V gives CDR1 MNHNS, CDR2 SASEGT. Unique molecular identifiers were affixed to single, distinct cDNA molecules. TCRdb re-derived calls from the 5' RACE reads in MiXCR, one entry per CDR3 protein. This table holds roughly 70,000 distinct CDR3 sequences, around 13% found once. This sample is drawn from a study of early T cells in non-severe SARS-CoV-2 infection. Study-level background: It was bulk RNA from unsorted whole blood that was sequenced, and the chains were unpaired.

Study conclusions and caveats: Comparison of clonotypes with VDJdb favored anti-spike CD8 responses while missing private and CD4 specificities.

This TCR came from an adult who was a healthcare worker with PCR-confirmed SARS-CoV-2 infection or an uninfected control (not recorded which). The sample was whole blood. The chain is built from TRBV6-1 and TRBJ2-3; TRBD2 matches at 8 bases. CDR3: CASTEQVAGRGTDTQYF. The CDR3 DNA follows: TGTGCCAGCACCGAACAGGTAGCGGGACGTGGCACAGATACGCAGTATTTT.